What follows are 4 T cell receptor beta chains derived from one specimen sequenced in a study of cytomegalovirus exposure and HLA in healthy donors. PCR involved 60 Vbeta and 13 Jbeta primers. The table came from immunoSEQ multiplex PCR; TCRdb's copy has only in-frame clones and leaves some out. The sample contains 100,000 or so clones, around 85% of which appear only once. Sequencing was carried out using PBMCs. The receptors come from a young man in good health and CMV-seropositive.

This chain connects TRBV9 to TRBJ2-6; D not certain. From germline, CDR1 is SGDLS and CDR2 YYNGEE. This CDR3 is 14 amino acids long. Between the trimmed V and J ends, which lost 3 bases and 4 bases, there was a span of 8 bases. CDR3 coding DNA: TGTGCCAGCAGCGACTTTCCCGGGGCCAACGTCCTGACTTTC. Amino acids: CASSDFPGANVLTF. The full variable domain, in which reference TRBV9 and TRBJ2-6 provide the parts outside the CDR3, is DSGVTQTPKHLITATGQRVTLRCSPRSGDLSVYWYQQSLDQGLQFLIQYYNGEERAKGNILERFSAQQFPDLHSELNLSSLELGDSALYFCASSDFPGANVLTFGAGSRLTVL.

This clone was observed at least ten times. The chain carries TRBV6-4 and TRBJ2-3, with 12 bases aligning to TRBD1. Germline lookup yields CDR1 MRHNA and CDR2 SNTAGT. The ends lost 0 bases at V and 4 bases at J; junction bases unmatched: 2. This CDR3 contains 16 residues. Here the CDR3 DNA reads TGTGCCAGCAGTGACTCCGGGACAGGGGGCGCAGATACGCAGTATTTT. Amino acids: CASSDSGTGGADTQYF.

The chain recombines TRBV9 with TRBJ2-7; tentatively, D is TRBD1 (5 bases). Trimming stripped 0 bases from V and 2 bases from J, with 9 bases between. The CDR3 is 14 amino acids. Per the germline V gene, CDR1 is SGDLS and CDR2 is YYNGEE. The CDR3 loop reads CASSVDAGTYEQYF. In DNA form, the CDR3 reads TGTGCCAGCAGCGTAGACGCAGGGACCTACGAGCAGTACTTC.

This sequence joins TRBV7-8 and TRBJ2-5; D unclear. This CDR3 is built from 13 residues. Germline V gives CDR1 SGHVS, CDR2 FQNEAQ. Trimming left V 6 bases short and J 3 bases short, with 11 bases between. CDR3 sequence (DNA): TGTGCCAGCAGGGAGAATGGAGAAGAGACCCAGTACTTC. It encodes CASRENGEETQYF. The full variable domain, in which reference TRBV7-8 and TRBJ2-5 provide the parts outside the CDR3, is GAGVSQSPRYKVAKRGQDVALRCDPISGHVSLFWYQQALGQGPEFLTYFQNEAQLDKSGLPSDRFFAERPEGSVSTLKIQRTQQEDSAVYLCASRENGEETQYFGPGTRLLVL.